Below, one TCR beta chain is given with its context. Its antigen is not known. This CDR3 comprises 14 residues. V was pared by 0 bases and J by 3 bases, with 3 bases of the junction left unmatched. From germline, CDR1 is DFQATT and CDR2 SNEGSKA (reference sequence). Breast cancer patients provided tissue from their axillary draining lymph nodes. This sample was included in a study of breast tumors, draining lymph nodes, adjacent tissues. Study-wide findings and caveats: That most tumor T cells come from lymph nodes remained unproven.

TCRdb used MiXCR to reprocess the multiplex PCR reads, holding one entry per CDR3 protein. The repertoire holds 180,000 or so distinct CDR3 sequences, with approximately 31% as singletons. This TCR came from a female donor with breast cancer. Some clones in this sample may be carry-over from other donors' samples. V is TRBV20-1 and J is TRBJ2-5, with TRBD2 matching 8 bases. Sequenced material: axillary lymph node tissue. DNA of the CDR3: TGCAGTGCTAGAGACCTGACTAGCGAAGAGACCCAGTACTTC. Its protein product is CSARDLTSEETQYF.